The clone carrying this TCR beta chain was detected many times. Its matching antigen is unknown. For bulk TCR libraries, previously described methods and listed TCR primers were used. MiXCR, applied by TCRdb to the PCR reads, yields one record per CDR3 protein. The profile covers some 590,000 distinct CDR3 sequences, with roughly 27% appearing a single time and around 0.78% taken by the ten largest. The CDR3 is 18 residues long. Germline CDR1 and CDR2: MNHEY and SVGAGI. V lost 5 bases, J lost 2 bases, and 9 bases stayed unmatched. This entry is derived from a study of molecular identifiers for immune sequencing clone quantification. Study-wide findings and caveats: Effector cells kept over 98% of their molecules in clones above 20 RNA copies, while naive cells kept under 1% there.

Naive CD8 T cell sorting was performed on the CD8+CD4-CCR7+CD45RA+ phenotype. Sequenced sample: naive CD8+ T cells from blood, with Jurkat cell RNA spiked in. Described subset: FACS-sorted CD8+CD4-CCR7+CD45RA+ naive T cells. This chain links TRBV6-5 with TRBJ2-3; TRBD2 matches 14 bases. The source of this sequence is a human donor in good health. Some libraries in this study had Jurkat cell RNA spiked in. The CDR3 loop reads CASSQGTSGRIDTDTQYF. CDR3 sequence (DNA): TGTGCCAGCAGTCAAGGGACTAGCGGGAGAATAGACACAGATACGCAGTATTTT.